This T cell receptor beta chain was profiled in a study of cytomegalovirus exposure and HLA in healthy donors. Study-level findings and limits: Presence/absence analyses supposed approximately even sequencing depth among donors. Highly shared variants forming one cluster were likely a sequencing artifact. In a later analysis, approximately 15,000 TCR beta sequences were associated with HLA alleles at 0.05 false discovery rate.

This PCR relied on a set of 60 Vbeta primers and 13 Jbeta primers. Assay: immunoSEQ multiplex PCR; the TCRdb copy retains only in-frame clones and omits some. The table has roughly 150,000 clones, 65% to 75% seen once. This clone was seen a single time. Its antigen remains unidentified. Germline loops: CDR1 MDHEN, CDR2 SYDVKM. After removal of 5 bases from V and 5 bases from J, the junction contained 12 bases not matched to a gene. The CDR3 loop spans 17 amino acids. The V call is TRBV28, the J call TRBJ2-5; TRBD2 matches 12 bases. The sequenced material came from PBMCs. This clonotype was obtained from a man aged 55 to 69 in good health and CMV-seronegative. Here the CDR3 reads CASSPWVGLAGIETQYF. The CDR3 DNA follows: TGTGCCAGCAGTCCGTGGGTTGGACTAGCGGGAATCGAGACCCAGTACTTC.